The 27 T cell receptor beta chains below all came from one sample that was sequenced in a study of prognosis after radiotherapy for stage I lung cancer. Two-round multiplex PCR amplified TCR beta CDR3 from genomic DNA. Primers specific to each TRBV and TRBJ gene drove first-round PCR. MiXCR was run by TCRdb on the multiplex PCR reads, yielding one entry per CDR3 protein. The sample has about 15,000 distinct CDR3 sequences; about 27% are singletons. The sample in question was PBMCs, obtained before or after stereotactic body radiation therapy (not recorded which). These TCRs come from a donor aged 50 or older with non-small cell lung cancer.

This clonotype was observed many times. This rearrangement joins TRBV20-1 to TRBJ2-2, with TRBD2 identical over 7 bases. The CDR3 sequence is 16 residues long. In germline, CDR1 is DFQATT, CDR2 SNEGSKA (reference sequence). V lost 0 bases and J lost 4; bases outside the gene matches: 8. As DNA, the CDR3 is TGCAGTGCTAGAGAGTGGGAGGGCCTAGCCACCGGGGAGCTGTTTTTT. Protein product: CSAREWEGLATGELFF.

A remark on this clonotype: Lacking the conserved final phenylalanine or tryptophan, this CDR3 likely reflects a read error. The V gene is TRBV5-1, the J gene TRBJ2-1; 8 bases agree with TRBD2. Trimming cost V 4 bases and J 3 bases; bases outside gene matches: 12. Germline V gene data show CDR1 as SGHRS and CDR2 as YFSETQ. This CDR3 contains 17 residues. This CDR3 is CASSAGTRGSGYNEQFL. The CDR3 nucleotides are TGCGCCAGCAGCGCCGGGACTAGAGGGAGTGGCTACAATGAGCAGTTCTTA.

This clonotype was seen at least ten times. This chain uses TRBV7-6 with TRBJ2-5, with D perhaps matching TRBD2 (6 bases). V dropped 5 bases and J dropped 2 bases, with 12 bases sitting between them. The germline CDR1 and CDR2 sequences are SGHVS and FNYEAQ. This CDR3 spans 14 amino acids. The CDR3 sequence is CASSQRSGQETQYF. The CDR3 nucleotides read TGTGCCAGCAGCCAACGTAGCGGACAAGAGACCCAGTACTTC.

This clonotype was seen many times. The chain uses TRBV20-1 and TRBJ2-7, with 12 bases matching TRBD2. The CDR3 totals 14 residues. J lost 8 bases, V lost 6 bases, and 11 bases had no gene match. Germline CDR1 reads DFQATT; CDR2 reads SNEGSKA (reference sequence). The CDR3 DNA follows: TGCAGTGCGCGACCGACTAGCGGGGGCTCGCAGCAGTACTTC. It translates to CSARPTSGGSQQYF.

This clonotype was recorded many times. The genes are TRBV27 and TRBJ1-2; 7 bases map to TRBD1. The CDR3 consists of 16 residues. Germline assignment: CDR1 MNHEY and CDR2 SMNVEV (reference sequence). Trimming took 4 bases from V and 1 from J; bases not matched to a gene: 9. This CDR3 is CASSSPRQGGNYGYTF. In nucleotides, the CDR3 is TGTGCCAGCAGTTCCCCCCGACAGGGAGGTAACTATGGCTACACCTTC.

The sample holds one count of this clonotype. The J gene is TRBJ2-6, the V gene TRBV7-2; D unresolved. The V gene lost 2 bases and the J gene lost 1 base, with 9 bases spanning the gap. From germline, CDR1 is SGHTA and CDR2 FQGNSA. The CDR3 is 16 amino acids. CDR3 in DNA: TGTGCCAGCAGCTTATCGGTGAAATCTGGGGCCAACGTCCTGACTTTC. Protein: CASSLSVKSGANVLTF.

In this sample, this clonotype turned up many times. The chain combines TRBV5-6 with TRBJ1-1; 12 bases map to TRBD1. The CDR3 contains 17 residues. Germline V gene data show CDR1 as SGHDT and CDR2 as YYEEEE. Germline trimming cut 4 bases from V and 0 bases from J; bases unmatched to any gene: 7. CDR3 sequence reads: CASSNPGQGALNTEAFF. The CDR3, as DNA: TGTGCCAGCAGCAACCCGGGACAGGGGGCTCTGAACACTGAAGCTTTCTTT.

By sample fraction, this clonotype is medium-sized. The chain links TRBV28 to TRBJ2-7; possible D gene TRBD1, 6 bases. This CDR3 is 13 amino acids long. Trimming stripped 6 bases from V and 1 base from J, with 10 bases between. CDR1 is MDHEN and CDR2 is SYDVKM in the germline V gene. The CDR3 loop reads CASSTGLSYEQYF. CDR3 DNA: TGTGCCAGCAGCACAGGGCTTTCCTACGAGCAGTACTTC.

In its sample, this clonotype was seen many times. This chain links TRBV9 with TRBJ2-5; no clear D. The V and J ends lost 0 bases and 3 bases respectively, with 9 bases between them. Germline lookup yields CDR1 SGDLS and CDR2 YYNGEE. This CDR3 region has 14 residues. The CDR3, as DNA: TGTGCCAGCAGCGTAGGGGTACGCAAAGAGACCCAGTACTTC. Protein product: CASSVGVRKETQYF.

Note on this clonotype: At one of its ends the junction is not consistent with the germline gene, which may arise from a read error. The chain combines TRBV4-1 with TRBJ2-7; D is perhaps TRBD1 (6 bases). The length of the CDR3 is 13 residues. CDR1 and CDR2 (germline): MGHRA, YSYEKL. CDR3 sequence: CASSHTRAGEKYF. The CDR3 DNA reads TGCGCCAGTAGCCATACCAGGGCAGGGGAGAAGTACTTC.

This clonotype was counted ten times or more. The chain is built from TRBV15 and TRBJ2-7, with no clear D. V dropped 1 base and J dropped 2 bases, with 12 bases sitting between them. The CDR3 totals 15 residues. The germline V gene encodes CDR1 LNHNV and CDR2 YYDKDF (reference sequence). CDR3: CATSRARTDPYEQYF. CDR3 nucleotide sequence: TGTGCCACCAGCAGAGCCCGGACGGATCCCTACGAGCAGTACTTC.

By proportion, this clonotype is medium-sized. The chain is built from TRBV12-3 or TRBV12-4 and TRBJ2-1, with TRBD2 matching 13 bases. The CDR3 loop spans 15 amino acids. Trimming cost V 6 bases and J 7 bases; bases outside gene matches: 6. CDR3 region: CASSYGTSGKNEQFF. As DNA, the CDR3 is TGTGCCAGCAGCTACGGGACTAGCGGGAAAAATGAGCAGTTCTTC.

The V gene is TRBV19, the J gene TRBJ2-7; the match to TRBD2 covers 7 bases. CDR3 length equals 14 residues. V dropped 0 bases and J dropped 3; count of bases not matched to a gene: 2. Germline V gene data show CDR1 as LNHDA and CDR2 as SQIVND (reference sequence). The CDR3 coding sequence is TGTGCCAGTAGTATAGAAGCGGGAAGCTACGAGCAGTACTTC. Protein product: CASSIEAGSYEQYF.

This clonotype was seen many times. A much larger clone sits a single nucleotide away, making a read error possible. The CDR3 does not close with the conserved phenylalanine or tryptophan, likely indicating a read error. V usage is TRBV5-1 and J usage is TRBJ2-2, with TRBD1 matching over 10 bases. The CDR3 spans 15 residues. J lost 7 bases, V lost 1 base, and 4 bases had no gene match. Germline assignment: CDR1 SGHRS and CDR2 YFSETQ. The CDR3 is CASSLRDRGDGELFL. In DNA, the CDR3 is TGCGCCAGCAGCTTGCGGGACAGGGGTGACGGGGAGCTGTTTCTT.

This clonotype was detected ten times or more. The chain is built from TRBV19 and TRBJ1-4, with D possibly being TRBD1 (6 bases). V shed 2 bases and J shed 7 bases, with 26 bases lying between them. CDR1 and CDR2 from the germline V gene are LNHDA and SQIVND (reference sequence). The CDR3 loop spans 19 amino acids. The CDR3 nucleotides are TGTGCCAGTAGTATACCCTCCCCAACGTCAACAGGGATTGGTGAAAAACTGTTTTTT. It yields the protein CASSIPSPTSTGIGEKLFF.

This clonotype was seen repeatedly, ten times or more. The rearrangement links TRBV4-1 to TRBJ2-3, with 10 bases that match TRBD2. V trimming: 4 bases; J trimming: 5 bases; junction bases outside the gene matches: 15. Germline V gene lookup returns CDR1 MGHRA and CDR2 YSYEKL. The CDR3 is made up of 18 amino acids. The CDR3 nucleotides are TGCGCCAGCAGCCCCGGAGGGGTTCTAGCGGGAGTGGGAGATACGCAGTATTTT. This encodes CASSPGGVLAGVGDTQYF.

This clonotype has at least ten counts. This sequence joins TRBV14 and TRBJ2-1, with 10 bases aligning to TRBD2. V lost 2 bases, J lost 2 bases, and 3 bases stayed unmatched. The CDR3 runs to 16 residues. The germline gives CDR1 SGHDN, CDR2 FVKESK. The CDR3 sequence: CASSQSGLATYNEQFF. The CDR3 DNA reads TGTGCCAGCAGCCAATCGGGACTAGCGACCTACAATGAGCAGTTCTTC.

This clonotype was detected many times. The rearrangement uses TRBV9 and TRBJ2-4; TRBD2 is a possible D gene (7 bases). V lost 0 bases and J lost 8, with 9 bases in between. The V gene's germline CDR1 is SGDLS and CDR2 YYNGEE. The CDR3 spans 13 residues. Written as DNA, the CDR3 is TGTGCCAGCAGCGTAGCGGGGGGCGACATTCAGTACTTC. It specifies CASSVAGGDIQYF.

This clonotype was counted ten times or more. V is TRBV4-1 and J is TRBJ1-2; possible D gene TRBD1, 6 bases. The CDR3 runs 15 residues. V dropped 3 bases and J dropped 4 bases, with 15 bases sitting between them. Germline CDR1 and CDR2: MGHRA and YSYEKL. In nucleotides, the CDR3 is TGCGCCAGCAGCCAGGGACGGACAGTAGTCTATGGCTACACCTTC. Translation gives CASSQGRTVVYGYTF.

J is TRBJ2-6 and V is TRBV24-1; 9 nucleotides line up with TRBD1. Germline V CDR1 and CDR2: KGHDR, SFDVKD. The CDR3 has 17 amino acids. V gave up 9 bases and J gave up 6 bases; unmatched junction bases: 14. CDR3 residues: CATGGTGGAGVANVLTF. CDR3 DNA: TGTGCCACCGGTGGAACAGGGGGCGCGGGAGTGGCCAACGTCCTGACTTTC.

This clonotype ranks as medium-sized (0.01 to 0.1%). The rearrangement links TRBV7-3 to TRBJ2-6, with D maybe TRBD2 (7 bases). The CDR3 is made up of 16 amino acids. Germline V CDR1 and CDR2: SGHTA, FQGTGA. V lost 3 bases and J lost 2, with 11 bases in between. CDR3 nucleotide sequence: TGTGCCAGCAGCTTCGGGGGGCCAACTGGGGCCAACGTCCTGACTTTC. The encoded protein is CASSFGGPTGANVLTF.

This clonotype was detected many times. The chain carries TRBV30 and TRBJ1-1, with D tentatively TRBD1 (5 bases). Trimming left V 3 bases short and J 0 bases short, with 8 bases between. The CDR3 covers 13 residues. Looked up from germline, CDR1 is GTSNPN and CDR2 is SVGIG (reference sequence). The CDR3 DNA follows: TGTGCCTGGAGGTGGGGGGTGAACACTGAAGCTTTCTTT. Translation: CAWRWGVNTEAFF.

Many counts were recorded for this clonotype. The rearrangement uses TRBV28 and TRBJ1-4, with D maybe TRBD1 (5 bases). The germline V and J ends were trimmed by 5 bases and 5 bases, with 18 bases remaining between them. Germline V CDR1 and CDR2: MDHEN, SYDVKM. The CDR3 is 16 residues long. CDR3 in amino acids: CASSGERSAGNEKLFF. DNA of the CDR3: TGTGCCAGCAGTGGGGAGAGATCTGCAGGGAATGAAAAACTGTTTTTT.

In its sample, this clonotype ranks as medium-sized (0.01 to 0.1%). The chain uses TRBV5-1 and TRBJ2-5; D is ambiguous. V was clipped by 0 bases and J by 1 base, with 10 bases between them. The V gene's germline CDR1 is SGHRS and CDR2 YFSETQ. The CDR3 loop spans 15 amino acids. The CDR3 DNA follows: TGCGCCAGCAGCTTGGAGCACGCAGGCCAAGAGACCCAGTACTTC. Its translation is CASSLEHAGQETQYF.

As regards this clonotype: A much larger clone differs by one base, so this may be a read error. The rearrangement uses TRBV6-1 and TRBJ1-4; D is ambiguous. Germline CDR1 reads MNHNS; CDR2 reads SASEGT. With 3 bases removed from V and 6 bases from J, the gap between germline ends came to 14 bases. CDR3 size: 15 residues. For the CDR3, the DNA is TGTGCCAGCAGTGACTTCGGCAGGCCTGATGAAAAACTGTTTTTT. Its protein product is CASSDFGRPDEKLFF.

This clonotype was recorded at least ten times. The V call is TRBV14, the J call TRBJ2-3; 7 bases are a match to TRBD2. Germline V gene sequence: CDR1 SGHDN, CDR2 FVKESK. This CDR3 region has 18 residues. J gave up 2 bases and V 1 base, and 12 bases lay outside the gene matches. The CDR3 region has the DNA TGTGCCAGCAGCCAAGGTTCGGGGCGGGGACTACTCACAGATACGCAGTATTTT. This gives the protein CASSQGSGRGLLTDTQYF.

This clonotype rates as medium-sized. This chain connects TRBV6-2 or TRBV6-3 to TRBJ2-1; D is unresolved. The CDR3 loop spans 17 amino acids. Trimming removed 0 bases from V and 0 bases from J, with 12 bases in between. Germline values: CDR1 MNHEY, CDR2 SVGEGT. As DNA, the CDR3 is TGTGCCAGCAGTTACTCTTTTGAGGCCTACTCCTACAATGAGCAGTTCTTC. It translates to CASSYSFEAYSYNEQFF.